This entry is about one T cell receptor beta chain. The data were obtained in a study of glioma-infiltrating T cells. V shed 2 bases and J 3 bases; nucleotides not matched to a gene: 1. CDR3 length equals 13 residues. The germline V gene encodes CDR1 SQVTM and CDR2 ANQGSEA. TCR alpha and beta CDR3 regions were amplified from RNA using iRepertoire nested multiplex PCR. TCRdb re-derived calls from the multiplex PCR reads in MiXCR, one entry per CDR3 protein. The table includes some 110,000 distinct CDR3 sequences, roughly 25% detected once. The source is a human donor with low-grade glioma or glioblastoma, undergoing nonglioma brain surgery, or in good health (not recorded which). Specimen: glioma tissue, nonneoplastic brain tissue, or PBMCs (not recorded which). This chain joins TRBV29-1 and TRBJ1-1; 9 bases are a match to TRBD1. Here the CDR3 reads CSVERTGDTEAFF. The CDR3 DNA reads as TGCAGCGTTGAACGGACAGGGGACACTGAAGCTTTCTTT.